Here is one TCR beta chain with its context. The assay was immunoSEQ multiplex PCR, and TCRdb's table has in-frame clones only and misses some. This table has 110,000 or so clones, around 85% appearing once. The entry originates in a study of blood T cell repertoires in COVID-19. Across the study: Material from acute and convalescent COVID-19 was sourced from the United States, Italy and Spain. PBMCs, B-cell-depleted T cells, or T cells provided the cDNA or gDNA that made up the material.

The CDR3 sequence is 16 residues long. After removal of 3 bases from V and 7 bases from J, the junction contained 14 bases not matched to a gene. Germline values: CDR1 MDHEN, CDR2 SYDVKM. The clonotype was recovered from a man aged 50 or older with acute or convalescent COVID-19. Sample: peripheral blood. The V call is TRBV28, the J call TRBJ1-2, with 7 bases aligning to TRBD1. CDR3 nucleotide sequence: TGTGCCAGCAGTTTTTATAAGTACAGGGGTCTGGTTGGCTACACCTTC. Its protein is CASSFYKYRGLVGYTF.